Listed here are 3 T cell receptor beta chains from one sample, sequenced in a study of cytomegalovirus exposure and HLA in healthy donors (dated by TCRdb to the late 2010s). Library generation was performed with the immunoSEQ multiplex PCR assay. For the multiplex PCR, a mixture combining 60 forward primers for TCR Vbeta segments and 13 reverse primers for TCR Jbeta segments was used. TCRdb obtained this table from immuneACCESS and retained in-frame rearrangements with V and J assigned. These tables miss some clones; where compared with another copy, unresolved V genes account for less than half of the shortfall, and the remainder is unexplained. The sample yields tens of thousands of clones; approximately 84% were counted once. Together, the top ten hold around 2.3% of the sample. What was sequenced was PBMCs. The source is a man aged 18 to 29 in good health and CMV-seronegative.

This clone was seen just once. V and J are TRBV29-1 and TRBJ2-5, with TRBD1 matching over 11 bases. This CDR3 has 14 residues. The V segment lost 6 bases and the J segment 5 bases; nucleotides outside the gene matches: 8. Germline lookup yields CDR1 SQVTM and CDR2 ANQGSEA. The CDR3 nucleotides are TGCAGCGTGAAAGGGACAGGGGGATCGGAGACCCAGTACTTC. It specifies CSVKGTGGSETQYF.

The genes are TRBV7-9 and TRBJ1-2, with 7 bases fitting TRBD1. CDR1 is SEHNR, CDR2 FQNEAQ, per germline (reference sequence). This CDR3 contains 14 residues. Trimming cost V 5 bases and J 2 bases; bases outside gene matches: 5. CDR3 in amino acids: CASSQTGTNYGYTF. DNA for the CDR3: TGTGCCAGCAGCCAGACAGGGACGAACTATGGCTACACCTTC.

CDR3 DNA: TGTGCCAGCAGGTCAGGGGCAAACAACTATGGCTACACCTTC. Its translation is CASRSGANNYGYTF. This chain joins TRBV6-5 and TRBJ1-2, with D possibly matching TRBD1 (6 bases). The V gene lost 6 bases and the J gene lost 2 bases, with 13 bases spanning the gap. Germline assignment: CDR1 MNHEY and CDR2 SVGAGI. The CDR3 is made up of 14 amino acids.